These 23 T cell receptor beta chains share one sample of origin, sequenced in a study of blood T cell repertoires in COVID-19. Produced via immunoSEQ multiplex PCR; TCRdb's table is partial and in-frame only. The table has 60,000 or so clones, around 87% seen once; the top ten hold over 6.5%. Sample: peripheral blood. Source of these receptors: a man aged 60-69 years with acute or convalescent COVID-19.

The genes are TRBV3-1 (or the pseudogene TRBV3-2) and TRBJ2-7; TRBD1 matches at 9 bases. This CDR3 comprises 16 residues. Per the germline V gene, CDR1 is LGHDT and CDR2 is YNNKEL (reference sequence). V gave up 4 bases and J gave up 1 base; unmatched junction bases: 8. CDR3 region: CASSRRQGGISYEQYF. The DNA of the CDR3 is TGTGCCAGCAGCCGTCGACAGGGGGGGATTTCCTACGAGCAGTACTTC.

This chain connects TRBV7-2 to TRBJ2-5; 8 bases map to TRBD1. The germline V gene has CDR1 SGHTA and CDR2 FQGNSA. V was pared by 1 base and J by 2 bases, with 3 bases of the junction left unmatched. The CDR3 runs 15 residues. The CDR3 nucleotides are TGTGCCAGCAGCTTAGGGGGGACAGGACAAGAGACCCAGTACTTC. Translating it yields CASSLGGTGQETQYF.

The V gene is TRBV6-5, the J gene TRBJ2-5, with TRBD2 as a possible D gene (6 bases). CDR3 length: 15 amino acids. Trimming left V 4 bases short and J 7 bases short, with 19 bases between. The germline V gene encodes CDR1 MNHEY and CDR2 SVGAGI. CDR3 bases: TGTGCCAGCAGTTCACAACTCGGGACTCCGGTGACCCAGTACTTC. It encodes CASSSQLGTPVTQYF.

The chain uses TRBV4-2 and TRBJ2-7; weak D call: TRBD2 (6 bases). The V gene's germline CDR1 is LGHNA and CDR2 YNFKEQ. Trimming shortened V by 1 base and J by 4 bases, and 14 bases separated the two germline ends. The CDR3 runs to 15 residues. The CDR3 protein is CASSQGGESRYEQYF. For the CDR3, the DNA is TGTGCCAGCAGCCAAGGCGGGGAATCCCGTTACGAGCAGTACTTC.

J is TRBJ2-5 and V is TRBV7-2, with TRBD1 matching over 8 bases. CDR3 length: 14 residues. The V gene's germline CDR1 is SGHTA and CDR2 FQGNSA. The trim removed 5 bases at V and 0 bases at J, leaving 2 bases unmatched. CDR3 nucleotide sequence: TGTGCCAGCAGCCCAGGGGGCTACCAAGAGACCCAGTACTTC. This gives the protein CASSPGGYQETQYF.

The chain recombines TRBV2 with TRBJ2-3; TRBD2 is a possible D gene (6 bases). Trimming took 6 bases from V and 1 from J, leaving 14 bases between them. This CDR3 comprises 15 residues. Germline V gives CDR1 SNHLY, CDR2 FYNNEI. The CDR3 sequence: CASRNIGGGTDTQYF. The CDR3 DNA is TGTGCCAGCAGGAATATAGGCGGGGGCACAGATACGCAGTATTTT.

The V and J genes are TRBV7-9 and TRBJ2-1; a possible D gene is TRBD2 (7 bases). The CDR3 runs to 14 residues. V was cut by 2 bases and J by 7 bases, with 12 bases left in between. Germline V gene sequence: CDR1 SEHNR, CDR2 FQNEAQ (reference sequence). CDR3 residues: CASSLSGGSNEQFF. CDR3 in DNA: TGTGCCAGCAGCTTATCGGGGGGCTCAAATGAGCAGTTCTTC.

The rearrangement links TRBV5-6 to TRBJ1-1; D ambiguous. Looked up from germline, CDR1 is SGHDT and CDR2 is YYEEEE. V lost 0 bases and J lost 3, with 9 bases in between. There are 14 residues in the CDR3. The CDR3 DNA is TGTGCCAGCAGCTTGGCAGGTATGGACACTGAAGCTTTCTTT. Its translation is CASSLAGMDTEAFF.

The chain employs TRBV12-3 or TRBV12-4 and TRBJ2-5; no definite D call. Trimming left V 2 bases short and J 5 bases short, with 6 bases between. The CDR3 covers 12 residues. In nucleotides, the CDR3 is TGTGCCAGCAGTTTAATGAGCGAGACCCAGTACTTC. Translated, it gives CASSLMSETQYF.

This rearrangement joins TRBV2 to TRBJ2-5; 7 bases match TRBD2. Unmatched junction bases numbered 2, after V lost 2 bases and J lost 2 bases. Germline V gives CDR1 SNHLY, CDR2 FYNNEI. The length of the CDR3 is 14 residues. The DNA for the CDR3 is TGTGCCAGCAGTGAACAACTAGCGCAAGAGACCCAGTACTTC. It translates to CASSEQLAQETQYF.

The chain joins TRBV5-6 to TRBJ2-3; 7 bases are a match to TRBD1. The CDR3 is made up of 12 amino acids. V was pared by 2 bases and J by 6 bases, with 0 bases of the junction left unmatched. From germline, CDR1 is SGHDT and CDR2 YYEEEE. CDR3 nucleotide sequence: TGTGCCAGCAGCTTACAGGGGGATACGCAGTATTTT. Residues: CASSLQGDTQYF.

This chain uses TRBV9 with TRBJ1-1; possible D gene TRBD1, 5 bases. V lost 3 bases to trimming and J lost 4 bases, with 16 bases between them. The length of the CDR3 is 15 residues. Looked up from germline, CDR1 is SGDLS and CDR2 is YYNGEE. The CDR3 DNA sequence: TGTGCCAGCAGCGAGGGGAATACCGGGGGCACTGAAGCTTTCTTT. Its protein product is CASSEGNTGGTEAFF.

This clone was counted a single time. The chain employs TRBV6-5 and TRBJ1-4; maybe TRBD1 (5 bases). The CDR3 consists of 13 residues. V lost 11 bases to trimming and J lost 5 bases, with 15 bases between them. Germline V gene data show CDR1 as MNHEY and CDR2 as SVGAGI. CDR3 bases: TGTGCCGGTAAGACAGACCCGAATGAAAAACTGTTTTTT. This sequence encodes CAGKTDPNEKLFF.

The chain joins TRBV27 to TRBJ2-1, with 11 bases that match TRBD2. The CDR3 totals 15 residues. Looked up from germline, CDR1 is MNHEY and CDR2 is SMNVEV (reference sequence). With 4 bases clipped from V and 8 bases from J, the junction kept 7 bases outside the gene matches. CDR3 in amino acids: CASSSGTSGGHEQFF. The CDR3, as DNA: TGTGCCAGCAGTTCTGGGACTAGCGGTGGCCATGAGCAGTTCTTC.

Written as DNA, the CDR3 is TGTGCCAGCAGCCCAGGCCGGACAGGGATGTTGGGTGAAAAACTGTTTTTT. This encodes CASSPGRTGMLGEKLFF. This chain connects TRBV9 to TRBJ1-4; the match to TRBD1 covers 8 bases. This CDR3 spans 17 amino acids. J lost 7 bases, V lost 4 bases, and 15 bases had no gene match. CDR1 is SGDLS and CDR2 is YYNGEE in the germline V gene.

The chain carries TRBV6-1 and TRBJ2-1; 12 bases align to TRBD2. With V trimmed by 1 base and J by 15 bases, 13 bases remained unmatched. The CDR3 sequence is 16 residues long. CDR1 and CDR2 from the germline V gene are MNHNS and SASEGT. CDR3 sequence (DNA): TGTGCCAGCAGTGAAGAGCTAGCGGGGGGGCCGGGAGGTCGGTTCTTC. Protein: CASSEELAGGPGGRFF.

The rearrangement joins TRBV25-1 to TRBJ1-2; 9 nucleotides agree with TRBD1. V gave up 3 bases and J gave up 3 bases; unmatched junction bases: 5. Germline CDR1 MGHDK, CDR2 SYGVNS. This CDR3 is built from 15 residues. CDR3 nucleotide sequence: TGTGCCAGCAGTGATCCAAGACAGGGGGACTATGGCTACACCTTC. Its translation is CASSDPRQGDYGYTF.

The CDR3 reads CASTSGLPNYGYTF. The CDR3 coding sequence is TGTGCCAGCACCTCAGGGTTACCCAACTATGGCTACACCTTC. The chain uses TRBV6-5 and TRBJ1-2, with a tentative D call TRBD1 (5 bases). CDR1 and CDR2 (germline): MNHEY, SVGAGI. Between the trimmed V and J ends, which lost 7 bases and 2 bases, there was a span of 14 bases. The CDR3 consists of 14 residues.

J is TRBJ2-7 and V is TRBV30, with D possibly being TRBD2 (5 bases). The CDR3 is made up of 13 amino acids. Germline lookup yields CDR1 GTSNPN and CDR2 SVGIG (reference sequence). V was clipped by 4 bases and J by 1 base, with 11 bases between them. The DNA for the CDR3 is TGTGCCTGGACGGCTCGCGGGTCCTACGAGCAGTACTTC. Translating it yields CAWTARGSYEQYF.

The chain carries TRBV3-1 (or the pseudogene TRBV3-2) and TRBJ1-2; 7 positions agree with TRBD1. CDR1 and CDR2 from the germline V gene are LGHDT and YNNKEL (reference sequence). The V segment lost 1 base and the J segment 7 bases; nucleotides outside the gene matches: 12. This CDR3 has 16 residues. CDR3 sequence: CASSQGRTGFGGGYTF. CDR3 nucleotides: TGTGCCAGCAGCCAAGGGAGGACAGGCTTTGGGGGTGGCTACACCTTC.

V usage is TRBV5-5 and J usage is TRBJ1-1; no firm D call. V was shortened by 0 bases and J by 3 bases, with 12 bases between the two germline ends. In germline, CDR1 is SGHKS, CDR2 YYEKEE (reference sequence). The CDR3 runs 15 residues. CDR3 in DNA: TGTGCCAGCAGCTTGGTGGTGGGCGGGGACACTGAAGCTTTCTTT. The encoded protein is CASSLVVGGDTEAFF.

This rearrangement joins TRBV5-1 to TRBJ2-5; D is possibly TRBD2 (6 bases). The length of the CDR3 is 15 residues. Trimming left V 0 bases short and J 5 bases short, with 14 bases between. Germline loops: CDR1 SGHRS, CDR2 YFSETQ. CDR3 residues: CASSLASPGRETQYF. The CDR3 region has the DNA TGCGCCAGCAGCTTGGCGTCGCCAGGGAGGGAGACCCAGTACTTC.

This clone was recorded only once. The chain links TRBV4-3 to TRBJ2-1; TRBD1 is a possible D gene (5 bases). The germline gives CDR1 LGHNA, CDR2 YSLEER. The CDR3 loop spans 16 amino acids. Trimming stripped 0 bases from V and 6 bases from J, with 15 bases between. In nucleotides, the CDR3 is TGCGCCAGCAGCCAAGAAGGCAGGGCTGTGGGCAATGAGCAGTTCTTC. Its translation: CASSQEGRAVGNEQFF.